Presented here are 14 T cell receptor beta chains from one specimen sequenced in a study of blood T cell repertoires in COVID-19. Here immunoSEQ multiplex PCR was the method, and the copy in TCRdb shows in-frame clones only, minus some. The profile shows almost 250,000 clones, approximately 90% of them singletons. The specimen sequenced was PBMCs or T cells enriched from blood (not recorded which). The receptors were gathered from a woman between 25 and 40 years old who had recovered from COVID-19.

This clone came up once. The rearrangement links TRBV5-6 to TRBJ2-4; D gene uncertain. The V gene lost 0 bases and the J gene lost 0 bases, with 7 bases spanning the gap. This CDR3 is 15 amino acids long. CDR1 is SGHDT and CDR2 is YYEEEE in the germline V gene. CDR3 loop: CASSLGALAKNIQYF. The CDR3 DNA follows: TGTGCCAGCAGCTTGGGGGCCTTAGCCAAAAACATTCAGTACTTC.

The chain combines TRBV29-1 with TRBJ2-1; 11 positions match TRBD2. Trimming cost V 6 bases and J 10 bases; bases outside gene matches: 8. The CDR3 is made up of 13 amino acids. Per germline, CDR1 SQVTM and CDR2 ANQGSEA. The CDR3 DNA is TGCAGCGTGATAGCGGGAGGGCAAGGGGAGCAGTTCTTC. Protein: CSVIAGGQGEQFF.

The CDR3 nucleotides read TGCGCCAGCAGCAGGGGACAGAAGCCAGATACGCAGTATTTT. This translates into CASSRGQKPDTQYF. The chain carries TRBV5-1 and TRBJ2-3; the match to TRBD1 covers 7 bases. The germline gives CDR1 SGHRS, CDR2 YFSETQ. V shed 4 bases, J shed 4 bases, and the junction held 6 bases outside the gene matches. CDR3 length: 14 residues.

A few counts support this clone. The genes are TRBV15 and TRBJ2-1, with TRBD2 matching over 8 bases. V was clipped by 1 base and J by 5 bases; unmatched bases: 4. The CDR3 length is 15 residues. Germline-derived CDR1 and CDR2 are LNHNV and YYDKDF (reference sequence). The CDR3 loop reads CATSRAQRENNEQFF. The CDR3 DNA is TGTGCCACCAGCAGAGCCCAGCGGGAGAACAATGAGCAGTTCTTC.

The chain links TRBV5-1 to TRBJ2-1; 10 positions match TRBD2. This CDR3 has 17 residues. Trimming cost V 0 bases and J 0 bases; bases outside gene matches: 3. Germline V gene data show CDR1 as SGHRS and CDR2 as YFSETQ. The CDR3 bases are TGCGCCAGCAGCTTGGCGGCTAGCGGGAGCTCCTACAATGAGCAGTTCTTC. Translation gives CASSLAASGSSYNEQFF. The full variable domain, completed using reference TRBV5-1 and TRBJ2-1, is KAGVTQTPRYLIKTRGQQVTLSCSPISGHRSVSWYQQTPGQGLQFLFEYFSETQRNKGNFPGRFSGRQFSNSRSEMNVSTLELGDSALYLCASSLAASGSSYNEQFFGPGTRLTVL.

This clone has just one count. J is TRBJ1-1 and V is TRBV19, with D unclear. Per the germline V gene, CDR1 is LNHDA and CDR2 is SQIVND (reference sequence). The CDR3 covers 15 residues. V gave up 6 bases and J gave up 3 bases, with 17 bases separating them. CDR3 amino acids: CASRGPLARDTEAFF. CDR3 coding DNA: TGTGCCAGTAGGGGCCCGTTGGCCCGAGACACTGAAGCTTTCTTT.

V and J are TRBV11-2 and TRBJ2-7; the match to TRBD1 covers 8 bases. CDR1 SGHAT and CDR2 FQNNGV come from the germline V gene. V lost 3 bases, J lost 3 bases, and 1 base stayed unmatched. CDR3 size: 13 residues. This CDR3 reads CASSLTGVYEQYF. The CDR3 DNA follows: TGTGCCAGCAGCTTGACAGGGGTCTACGAGCAGTACTTC.

The gene calls are TRBV6-5 and TRBJ1-2; D remains ambiguous. V was clipped by 5 bases and J by 6 bases, with 13 bases between them. Germline-derived CDR1 and CDR2 are MNHEY and SVGAGI. This CDR3 is built from 13 residues. The CDR3 DNA follows: TGTGCCAGCAGTAGGAGCGGGAGAGATGGCTACACCTTC. Protein sequence: CASSRSGRDGYTF.

The chain employs TRBV7-3 and TRBJ2-2; 7 nucleotides align to TRBD1. Per germline, CDR1 SGHTA and CDR2 FQGTGA. V gave up 2 bases and J gave up 1 base; unmatched junction bases: 1. This CDR3 has 15 amino acids. CDR3 region: CASSLRDRNTGELFF. The CDR3 DNA reads TGTGCCAGCAGCTTACGGGACAGGAACACCGGGGAGCTGTTTTTT.

The V and J genes are TRBV11-3 and TRBJ2-7; weak D call: TRBD2 (5 bases). Trimming removed 4 bases at V and 2 bases at J, with 21 bases between. The CDR3 consists of 17 residues. CDR1 is SGHNT and CDR2 is YENEEA in the germline V gene. The CDR3 nucleotides are TGTGCCAGCAGCTCAGAATCACCGGAGACTAAGACCTACGAGCAGTACTTC. The encoded protein is CASSSESPETKTYEQYF.

The genes are TRBV4-3 and TRBJ1-1; no clear D. Germline CDR1 and CDR2: LGHNA and YSLEER. This CDR3 is 14 amino acids long. V was trimmed by 1 base and J by 1 base, leaving 7 bases between them. CDR3 sequence reads: CASSQGFGNTEAFF. In DNA form, the CDR3 reads TGCGCCAGCAGCCAAGGATTCGGGAACACTGAAGCTTTCTTT.

V and J are TRBV29-1 and TRBJ2-1, with TRBD2 identical over 9 bases. Germline-derived CDR1 and CDR2 are SQVTM and ANQGSEA. This CDR3 spans 14 amino acids. The V segment lost 4 bases and the J segment 1 base; nucleotides outside the gene matches: 2. CDR3 in amino acids: CSVVGLASYNEQFF. DNA for the CDR3: TGCAGCGTTGTGGGACTAGCATCCTACAATGAGCAGTTCTTC.

The rearrangement joins TRBV6-2 or TRBV6-3 to TRBJ1-5; 7 nucleotides match TRBD1. Germline V gene lookup returns CDR1 MNHEY and CDR2 SVGEGT. The CDR3 consists of 17 residues. The V and J ends lost 6 bases and 4 bases, in that order; junction bases with no gene match: 15. CDR3 loop: CASSRYWGQIPNQPQHF. CDR3 bases: TGTGCCAGCAGCCGATATTGGGGACAGATACCTAATCAGCCCCAGCATTTT.

This chain connects TRBV18 to TRBJ1-1; no reliable D call. The CDR3 is 14 residues long. The germline CDR1 and CDR2 sequences are KGHSH and LQKENI. Trimming removed 0 bases at V and 10 bases at J, with 15 bases between. CDR3 sequence reads: CASSPPGEEWRAFF. CDR3 coding DNA: TGTGCCAGCTCACCACCAGGAGAGGAGTGGAGAGCTTTCTTT.